This T cell receptor beta chain is drawn from a study of cytomegalovirus exposure and HLA in healthy donors. Background on the study: An early release of data contained around 80 million unique TCRs, which came from HLA-typed donors.

Both 60 Vbeta primers and 13 Jbeta primers went into the PCR. TCRdb's table, derived via immunoSEQ multiplex PCR, lists solely in-frame clones and lacks some. The table includes nearly 300,000 clones, more than 80% detected once. The CDR3 is 13 residues long. Germline CDR1 MDHEN, CDR2 SYDVKM. V was cut by 2 bases and J by 2 bases, with 4 bases left in between. Comment on this clone: Other DNA sequences in this sample translate to the same CDR3.

The sequence was collected from a man aged 40-50 years in good health and CMV-seropositive. The sequencing input was PBMCs. This chain uses TRBV28 with TRBJ1-5; D gene ambiguous. In DNA form, the CDR3 reads TGTGCCAGCAGTTTACCGGGCAATCAGCCCCAGCATTTT. This codes for CASSLPGNQPQHF.